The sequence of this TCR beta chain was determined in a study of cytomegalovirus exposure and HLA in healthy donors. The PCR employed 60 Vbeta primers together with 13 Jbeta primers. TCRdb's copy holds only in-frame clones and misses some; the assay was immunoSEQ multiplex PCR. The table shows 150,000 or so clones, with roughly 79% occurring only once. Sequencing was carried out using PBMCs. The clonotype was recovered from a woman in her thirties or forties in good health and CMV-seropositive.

This CDR3 is CASMRDRGQPQHF. The DNA for the CDR3 is TGTGCCAGCATGCGGGACAGGGGACAGCCCCAGCATTTT. This sequence joins TRBV2 and TRBJ1-5; 10 bases line up with TRBD1. This CDR3 contains 13 residues. Germline trimming cut 7 bases from V and 7 bases from J; bases unmatched to any gene: 4. CDR1 SNHLY and CDR2 FYNNEI come from the germline V gene.